Shown below are 13 T cell receptor beta chains from a single sample sequenced in a study of T-cell reconstitution after alpha-beta-depleted transplantation in children. Molecular barcoding with unique molecular identifiers was used for the TCRbeta library. MiXCR, applied by TCRdb to the PCR reads, yields one record per CDR3 protein. Counted here are over 200,000 distinct CDR3 sequences, roughly 10% occurring once; the ten biggest clones make up about 6.2%. The sequenced sample was PBMCs from the stem cell graft donor, obtained from the stem cell graft. The receptor source for this set is a human donor who donated a stem cell graft to a child with acute lymphoblastic leukemia.

This clonotype appeared a few times. The V call is TRBV7-2, the J call TRBJ1-1; D remains ambiguous. Germline-derived CDR1 and CDR2 are SGHTA and FQGNSA. Trimming shortened V by 5 bases and J by 2 bases, and 12 bases separated the two germline ends. CDR3 length: 14 residues. CDR3 coding DNA: TGTGCCAGCAGCCTCCATTTCGGTAACACTGAAGCTTTCTTT. It yields the protein CASSLHFGNTEAFF.

This clonotype was detected many times. The gene calls are TRBV5-6 and TRBJ2-3; TRBD1 is a possible D gene (5 bases). Germline CDR1 and CDR2: SGHDT and YYEEEE. The CDR3 consists of 14 residues. V was shortened by 4 bases and J by 6 bases, with 15 bases between the two germline ends. The CDR3 loop is CASSPGKWWDTQYF. The DNA of the CDR3 is TGTGCCAGCAGCCCAGGGAAATGGTGGGATACGCAGTATTTT.

This clonotype was detected only a few times. This sequence joins TRBV5-6 and TRBJ1-2; tentatively, D is TRBD1 (5 bases). Trimming shortened V by 1 base and J by 3 bases, and 10 bases separated the two germline ends. This CDR3 has 14 residues. Per germline, CDR1 SGHDT and CDR2 YYEEEE. CDR3 DNA sequence: TGTGCCAGCAGCTTGCTCGGAGGGGACTATGGCTACACCTTC. Residues: CASSLLGGDYGYTF.

This chain links TRBV27 with TRBJ2-5; D is unclear. In germline, CDR1 is MNHEY, CDR2 SMNVEV (reference sequence). Trimming stripped 2 bases from V and 5 bases from J, with 9 bases between. This CDR3 spans 13 amino acids. The CDR3 loop is CASSLEATETQYF. In DNA, the CDR3 is TGTGCCAGCAGTTTAGAGGCCACGGAGACCCAGTACTTC.

The sample holds many counts of this clonotype. The chain recombines TRBV14 with TRBJ1-6; D is undetermined. CDR1 SGHDN and CDR2 FVKESK come from the germline V gene. Between the trimmed V and J ends, which lost 4 bases and 4 bases, there was a span of 5 bases. This CDR3 contains 13 residues. This CDR3 reads CASSPRYNSPLHF. The CDR3 bases are TGTGCCAGCAGCCCGCGATATAATTCACCCCTCCACTTT.

The sample holds many counts of this clonotype. The rearrangement uses TRBV21-1 and TRBJ1-1. TRBV21-1 is a known pseudogene. The CDR3 is 18 amino acids. The CDR3 DNA reads TGTGCCAGCAGCAAGGAACTAGGGGTCCTATGCGTGAACACTGAAGCTTTCTTT. It yields the protein CASSKELGVLCVNTEAFF.

This clonotype was seen a handful of times. This chain joins TRBV5-6 and TRBJ1-5; weak D call: TRBD1 (5 bases). There are 17 residues in the CDR3. CDR1 is SGHDT, CDR2 YYEEEE, per germline. V was trimmed by 4 bases and J by 3 bases, leaving 20 bases between them. CDR3 nucleotides: TGTGCCAGCAGCCCGTCCCTGACGCGGGGGACCAATCAGCCCCAGCATTTT. Its protein product is CASSPSLTRGTNQPQHF. Full variable domain (remainder filled in from reference TRBV5-6 and TRBJ1-5): DAGVTQSPTHLIKTRGQQVTLRCSPKSGHDTVSWYQQALGQGPQFIFQYYEEEERQRGNFPDRFSGHQFPNYSSELNVNALLLGDSALYLCASSPSLTRGTNQPQHFGDGTRLSIL.

This clonotype came up many times. The genes are TRBV6-2 or TRBV6-3 and TRBJ2-1, with 9 bases matching TRBD1. The ends lost 5 bases at V and 6 bases at J; junction bases unmatched: 8. The germline gives CDR1 MNHEY, CDR2 SVGEGT. This CDR3 spans 15 amino acids. The CDR3 is CASSTRDRAGNEQFF. CDR3 nucleotides: TGTGCCAGCAGTACCCGGGACAGGGCTGGCAATGAGCAGTTCTTC.

This clonotype was seen more than once but under ten times. The chain links TRBV12-3 or TRBV12-4 to TRBJ1-5; TRBD1 aligns across 10 bases. The ends lost 5 bases at V and 5 bases at J; junction bases unmatched: 6. The CDR3 loop spans 15 amino acids. DNA for the CDR3: TGTGCCAGCAGTCCCGGGGACAGGGGAGATCAGCCCCAGCATTTT. Its protein is CASSPGDRGDQPQHF.

This clonotype has ten or more counts. The chain couples TRBV20-1 to TRBJ1-4; 8 bases are shared with TRBD1. The ends lost 0 bases at V and 6 bases at J; junction bases unmatched: 6. The CDR3 contains 15 residues. Looked up from germline, CDR1 is DFQATT and CDR2 is SNEGSKA (reference sequence). CDR3 DNA: TGCAGTGCTAGAGATCCGACAGGGGTCGATGAAAAACTGTTTTTT. Translation gives CSARDPTGVDEKLFF.

V usage is TRBV11-3 and J usage is TRBJ2-3, with 7 bases that match TRBD2. Per the germline V gene, CDR1 is SGHNT and CDR2 is YENEEA. This CDR3 comprises 14 residues. J gave up 4 bases and V 5 bases, and 6 bases lay outside the gene matches. The DNA for the CDR3 is TGTGCCAGCAGCCAGGGAGGGGCCTCAGATACGCAGTATTTT. Protein product: CASSQGGASDTQYF. Filled out from reference TRBV11-3 and TRBJ2-3, the complete variable domain reads EAGVVQSPRYKIIEKKQPVAFWCNPISGHNTLYWYLQNLGQGPELLIRYENEEAVDDSQLPKDRFSAERLKGVDSTLKIQPAELGDSAVYLCASSQGGASDTQYFGPGTRLTVL.

This clonotype has a handful of counts. This CDR3 is CASSLAPGGNEQFF. CDR3 nucleotide sequence: TGTGCCAGCAGCTTGGCCCCAGGGGGCAATGAGCAGTTCTTC. The genes are TRBV5-6 and TRBJ2-1, with TRBD1 matching over 7 bases. J gave up 6 bases and V 0 bases, and 3 bases lay outside the gene matches. Per germline, CDR1 SGHDT and CDR2 YYEEEE. There are 14 residues in the CDR3.

This clonotype was counted many times. The V and J genes are TRBV5-1 and TRBJ2-3; D is uncertain. This CDR3 comprises 12 residues. The germline V and J ends were trimmed by 4 bases and 5 bases, with 8 bases remaining between them. Germline CDR1 is SGHRS and CDR2 is YFSETQ. CDR3 sequence reads: CASSPDRDTQYF. CDR3 coding DNA: TGCGCCAGCAGCCCGGATAGAGATACGCAGTATTTT.